Included here is one T cell receptor beta chain sequence, with context. The antigen remains undetermined. This sample was included in a study of radiotherapy plus CTLA-4 blockade in lung cancer. Study-wide points: Among blood TCR repertoires after radiotherapy plus ipilimumab, tumor-derived clones expanded. The best predictor of response was reported to be early blood T cell clone dynamics, with interferon-beta.

Ipilimumab CTLA-4 blockade and focal radiation were given to patients with chemo-refractory metastatic non-small-cell lung cancer. Measured with immunoSEQ multiplex PCR; TCRdb has only the in-frame clones, and not every one. The sample records roughly 120,000 clones, about four fifths being singletons. The V end was cut by 0 bases, the J end by 5 bases, with 14 bases between. The CDR3 consists of 15 residues. Germline V gene lookup returns CDR1 SGHKS and CDR2 YYEKEE (reference sequence). The sequence was collected from a human donor with non-small cell lung cancer who had a partial response to radiotherapy plus ipilimumab. This rearrangement joins TRBV5-5 to TRBJ1-1, with a possible D match to TRBD1 (5 bases). The source material was peripheral blood, sampled from a patient treated with radiotherapy plus ipilimumab. The CDR3 spells CASSLGQGWRTEAFF. The CDR3 nucleotides read TGTGCCAGCAGCTTGGGGCAGGGATGGCGGACTGAAGCTTTCTTT.